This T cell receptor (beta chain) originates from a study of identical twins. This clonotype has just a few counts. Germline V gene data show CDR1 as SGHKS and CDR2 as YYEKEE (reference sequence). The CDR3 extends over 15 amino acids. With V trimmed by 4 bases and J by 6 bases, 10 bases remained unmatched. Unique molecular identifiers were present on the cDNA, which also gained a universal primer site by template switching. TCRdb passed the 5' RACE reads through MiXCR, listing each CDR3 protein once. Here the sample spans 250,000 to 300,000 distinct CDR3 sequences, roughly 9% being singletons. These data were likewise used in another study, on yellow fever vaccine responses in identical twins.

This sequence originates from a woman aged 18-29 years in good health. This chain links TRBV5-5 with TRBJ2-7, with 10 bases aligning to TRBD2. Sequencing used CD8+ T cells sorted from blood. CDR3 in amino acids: CASSETIAGGREQYF. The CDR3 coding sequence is TGTGCCAGCAGCGAAACTATAGCGGGAGGACGCGAGCAGTACTTC.